These 14 T cell receptor beta chains were all obtained from the same sample, sequenced in a study of shared clonotypes between healthy human individuals. Only in-frame clones appear in the TCRdb table, and some are missing; sequencing was by immunoSEQ multiplex PCR. The data hold roughly 700,000 clones, with 74% observed a single time. Sequencing was carried out using memory CD4+ T cells sorted from blood. Stated subset: CD45RA-negative fraction. Every receptor here comes from a woman in her 30s in good health.

The chain joins TRBV29-1 to TRBJ2-1; TRBD1 aligns across 7 bases. Germline CDR1 SQVTM, CDR2 ANQGSEA. This CDR3 contains 13 residues. V dropped 7 bases and J dropped 5; count of bases not matched to a gene: 8. This chain's CDR3 is CSGTRDRDNEQFF. In DNA form, the CDR3 reads TGCAGCGGAACCCGGGACAGAGACAATGAGCAGTTCTTC.

V gene TRBV5-4 combines with J gene TRBJ1-3; D not certain. The germline CDR1 and CDR2 sequences are SGHNT and YYREEE (reference sequence). Trimming shortened V by 4 bases and J by 2 bases, and 13 bases separated the two germline ends. CDR3 size: 15 residues. CDR3 sequence (DNA): TGTGCCAGCAGCGATAAAAAAGGGCCTGGAAACACCATATATTTT. Translation gives CASSDKKGPGNTIYF.

The chain recombines TRBV2 with TRBJ2-7; D is possibly TRBD2 (5 bases). The V gene's germline CDR1 is SNHLY and CDR2 FYNNEI. The V gene lost 10 bases and the J gene lost 3 bases, with 13 bases spanning the gap. CDR3 length: 12 amino acids. The CDR3 coding sequence is TGTGCCACGGCCGTTGAGGGCTACGAGCAGTACTTC. Translation: CATAVEGYEQYF.

The chain carries TRBV28 and TRBJ1-1; D not resolved. CDR3 size: 15 residues. Germline CDR1 is MDHEN and CDR2 is SYDVKM. Between the trimmed V and J ends, which lost 1 base and 0 bases, there was a span of 9 bases. This CDR3 reads CASSLFYTMNTEAFF. The DNA of the CDR3 is TGTGCCAGCAGTTTATTTTACACTATGAACACTGAAGCTTTCTTT.

This chain connects TRBV7-3 to TRBJ2-5; 8 bases agree with TRBD2. The V segment lost 5 bases and the J segment 4 bases; nucleotides outside the gene matches: 15. The CDR3 contains 17 residues. The germline gives CDR1 SGHTA, CDR2 FQGTGA. Here the CDR3 reads CASSKQAAGVGGETQYF. Written as DNA, the CDR3 is TGTGCCAGCAGCAAACAAGCAGCGGGAGTGGGTGGAGAGACCCAGTACTTC.

This clone was observed a few times. The chain carries TRBV5-6 and TRBJ2-7, with D uncertain. This CDR3 comprises 13 residues. The V and J ends lost 0 bases and 6 bases respectively, with 10 bases between them. Germline lookup yields CDR1 SGHDT and CDR2 YYEEEE. The CDR3 coding sequence is TGTGCCAGCAGCTTGGGGGCCGCCCTCGAGCAGTACTTC. Its translation: CASSLGAALEQYF.

This clone was counted between two and nine times. CDR3 loop: CASSQEGINQPQHF. The CDR3 coding sequence is TGTGCCAGCAGCCAGGAGGGGATCAATCAGCCCCAGCATTTT. This chain links TRBV4-2 with TRBJ1-5; possibly TRBD1 for D (5 bases). Germline lookup yields CDR1 LGHNA and CDR2 YNFKEQ. Trimming removed 3 bases at V and 3 bases at J, with 9 bases between. The length of the CDR3 is 14 residues.

This clone came up many times. This specimen includes other DNA sequences encoding the same CDR3. The chain joins TRBV27 to TRBJ1-4, with D hard to call. CDR3 length: 13 amino acids. Germline V CDR1 and CDR2: MNHEY, SMNVEV (reference sequence). V shed 6 bases and J shed 4 bases, with 9 bases lying between them. The CDR3 nucleotides read TGTGCCAGCAGAAGATCGGGTAATGAAAAACTGTTTTTT. This codes for CASRRSGNEKLFF.

The chain joins TRBV5-1 to TRBJ1-6, with 9 bases aligning to TRBD1. CDR3 length equals 14 residues. V shed 2 bases and J 8 bases; nucleotides not matched to a gene: 2. Germline V gene lookup returns CDR1 SGHRS and CDR2 YFSETQ. CDR3 protein: CASSFTGGDSPLHF. CDR3 nucleotide sequence: TGCGCCAGCAGCTTTACAGGGGGCGATTCACCCCTCCACTTT.

The rearrangement joins TRBV4-2 to TRBJ2-3; the D is unclear. There are 14 residues in the CDR3. The germline V and J ends were trimmed by 4 bases and 6 bases, with 14 bases remaining between them. CDR1 and CDR2 (germline): LGHNA, YNFKEQ. The CDR3 coding sequence is TGTGCCAGCAGCCCCGGCCAGACTCGGGATACGCAGTATTTT. Protein: CASSPGQTRDTQYF.

J is TRBJ1-1 and V is TRBV29-1; the match to TRBD1 covers 7 bases. Germline V gene data show CDR1 as SQVTM and CDR2 as ANQGSEA. The CDR3 has 13 residues. J lost 3 bases, V lost 7 bases, and 8 bases had no gene match. CDR3 residues: CSEQRDRYTEAFF. DNA for the CDR3: TGCAGCGAACAGAGGGACAGATACACTGAAGCTTTCTTT.

This clone was counted once. The chain recombines TRBV28 with TRBJ2-7; D assignment may be TRBD1 or TRBD2 (5 bases each). V was shortened by 8 bases and J by 11 bases, with 22 bases between the two germline ends. CDR1 MDHEN and CDR2 SYDVKM come from the germline V gene. This CDR3 contains 13 residues. The CDR3 nucleotides read TGTGCCAGCTCTCCCGGGACGGAAATTTCGGAGTACTTC. Amino acid sequence: CASSPGTEISEYF.

J is TRBJ2-6 and V is TRBV9, with D unclear. Germline V lookup: CDR1 SGDLS, CDR2 YYNGEE. The V end was cut by 1 base, the J end by 0 bases, with 2 bases between. The CDR3 totals 14 residues. For the CDR3, the DNA is TGTGCCAGCAGCGTAATCTCTGGGGCCAACGTCCTGACTTTC. It is translated as CASSVISGANVLTF.

The chain employs TRBV19 and TRBJ2-1, with D perhaps matching TRBD2 (6 bases). The V gene lost 7 bases and the J gene lost 4 bases, with 20 bases spanning the gap. The CDR3 contains 16 residues. Germline loops: CDR1 LNHDA, CDR2 SQIVND (reference sequence). The CDR3 reads CASNTGSGTRYNEQFF. The DNA of the CDR3 is TGTGCCAGTAACACCGGGAGCGGAACCCGATACAATGAGCAGTTCTTC.